The clone carrying this TCR beta chain was recorded a few times. Its antigen is as yet unknown. The data were taken from a study of beta chain features in type 1 diabetes. Purity exceeded 95% in all sorted populations. TCRB transcripts that were expressed got sequenced, as all of the isolated RNA had been reverse transcribed. Sequencing was performed with immunoSEQ multiplex PCR; in TCRdb, only in-frame clones are kept and a portion is missing. The sample records more than 150,000 clones, around 9% being singletons. Study-level results: TCRB CDR3 length was moderately but significantly reduced in all four CD4+ subsets of Type 1 diabetes patients.

This receptor was identified in a woman aged 25 to 39 with type 1 diabetes. Sample: central memory CD4+ T cells from blood.

Here the CDR3 DNA reads TGTGCCAGCAGTTTACTTACGGGAGATACGCAGTATTTT. Amino acid sequence: CASSLLTGDTQYF. The chain is built from TRBV27 and TRBJ2-3; D remains ambiguous. Trimming pared 2 bases from V and 5 bases from J, leaving 8 bases between. CDR3 size: 13 residues. Germline CDR1 and CDR2: MNHEY and SMNVEV (reference sequence).